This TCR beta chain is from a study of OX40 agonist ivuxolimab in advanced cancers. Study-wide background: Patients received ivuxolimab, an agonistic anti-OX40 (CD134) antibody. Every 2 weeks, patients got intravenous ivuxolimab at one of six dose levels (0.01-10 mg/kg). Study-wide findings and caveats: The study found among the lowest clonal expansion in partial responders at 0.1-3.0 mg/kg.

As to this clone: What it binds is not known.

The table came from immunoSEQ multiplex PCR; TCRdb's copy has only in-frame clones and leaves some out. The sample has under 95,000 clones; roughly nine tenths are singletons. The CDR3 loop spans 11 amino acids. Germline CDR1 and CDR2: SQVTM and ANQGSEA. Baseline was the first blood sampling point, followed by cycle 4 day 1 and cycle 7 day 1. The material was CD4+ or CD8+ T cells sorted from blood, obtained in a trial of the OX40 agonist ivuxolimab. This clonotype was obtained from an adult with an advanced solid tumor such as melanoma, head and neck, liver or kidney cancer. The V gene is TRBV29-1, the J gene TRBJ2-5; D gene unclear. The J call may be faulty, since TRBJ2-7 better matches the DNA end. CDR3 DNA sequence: TGCAGCGTTGAAGATTACCCCGAGCAGTACTTC. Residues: CSVEDYPEQYF.